What follows are 5 T cell receptor beta chains derived from one specimen sequenced in a study of blood T cell repertoires in COVID-19. Assay: immunoSEQ multiplex PCR; the TCRdb copy retains only in-frame clones and omits some. Among some 310,000 clones listed, around 90% were seen once. The sequencing sample was made of peripheral blood. The receptors shown here come from a middle-aged woman with COVID-19, enrolled during active disease.

The chain employs TRBV28 and TRBJ1-3; D might be TRBD1 (6 bases). V was clipped by 6 bases and J by 7 bases, with 19 bases between them. Germline assignment: CDR1 MDHEN and CDR2 SYDVKM. This CDR3 is built from 15 residues. CDR3 protein: CASSQGTRIGNTIYF. The CDR3 DNA reads as TGTGCCAGCAGCCAGGGGACAAGGATCGGGAACACCATATATTTT.

The V and J genes are TRBV7-9 and TRBJ1-5; D unclear. The CDR3 is made up of 15 amino acids. With 3 bases removed from V and 0 bases from J, the gap between germline ends came to 9 bases. The germline V gene encodes CDR1 SEHNR and CDR2 FQNEAQ (reference sequence). DNA for the CDR3: TGTGCCAGCAGCTTCGGGGAATATAGCAATCAGCCCCAGCATTTT. Protein: CASSFGEYSNQPQHF.

V usage is TRBV10-3 and J usage is TRBJ2-2, with TRBD2 matching 10 bases. Germline V gives CDR1 ENHRY, CDR2 SYGVKD. The length of the CDR3 is 14 residues. The trim removed 11 bases at V and 5 bases at J, leaving 8 bases unmatched. The CDR3 reads CAVAGTSETGELFF. CDR3 coding DNA: TGTGCCGTTGCCGGGACTAGCGAGACCGGGGAGCTGTTTTTT.

The J gene is TRBJ2-7, the V gene TRBV27; 9 bases are a match to TRBD1. J gave up 6 bases and V 8 bases, and 11 bases lay outside the gene matches. The CDR3 length is 14 residues. Per the germline V gene, CDR1 is MNHEY and CDR2 is SMNVEV (reference sequence). CDR3 DNA sequence: TGTGCCAGCTTCTCCCCTAAGGGACAGGGCGAGCAGTACTTC. Translating gives CASFSPKGQGEQYF.

V and J are TRBV7-6 and TRBJ2-6; D may be TRBD1 (6 bases). The CDR3 is made up of 17 amino acids. CDR1 is SGHVS and CDR2 is FNYEAQ in the germline V gene. Trimming removed 5 bases at V and 0 bases at J, with 14 bases between. The CDR3 bases are TGTGCCAGCAGCGCAGTCGCAGGGGCCTCTGGGGCCAACGTCCTGACTTTC. Translation: CASSAVAGASGANVLTF. Variable domain in full (rest from reference TRBV7-6 and TRBJ2-6): GAGVSQSPRYKVTKRGQDVALRCDPISGHVSLYWYRQALGQGPEFLTYFNYEAQQDKSGLPNDRFSAERPEGSISTLTIQRTEQRDSAMYRCASSAVAGASGANVLTFGAGSRLTVL.